This T cell receptor (beta chain) was observed in a study of identical twins. The CDR3 is made up of 12 amino acids. The V end was cut by 3 bases, the J end by 11 bases, with 11 bases between. Healthy Caucasian donors formed the entire cohort. Broader study findings: The presence of invariant MAIT and iNKT cells could partly confound analyses of zero-insertion sequences.

TCRdb reprocessed the 5' RACE reads via MiXCR and lists one record per CDR3 protein. The sample lists more than 250,000 distinct CDR3 sequences; under 9.5% were seen once. This clonotype has a count of ten or more. Its specificity is unknown. The same sample was also used in a study of yellow fever vaccine responses in identical twins.

The receptor comes from a woman aged 18-35 years in good health. Sequenced: memory (CD45RO+) T cells sorted from blood. The genes are TRBV12-3 or TRBV12-4 and TRBJ1-5; a possible D gene is TRBD1 (5 bases). The CDR3 DNA follows: TGTGCCAGCAGTTTGGGGGTGAAGTCCCAGCATTTT. Amino acid sequence: CASSLGVKSQHF.